Given below is one T cell receptor beta chain in context. Its matching antigen is unknown. The CDR3 runs to 13 residues. Germline V gene data show CDR1 as SEHNR and CDR2 as FQNEAQ (reference sequence). Trimming removed 5 bases at V and 2 bases at J, with 7 bases between. These data belong to a study of cytomegalovirus exposure and HLA in healthy donors. Both 60 Vbeta primers and 13 Jbeta primers went into the PCR. Only in-frame clones appear in the TCRdb table, and some are missing; sequencing was by immunoSEQ multiplex PCR. The sample yields fewer than 110,000 clones, 75% seen once. Overall study results and limits: It was only CMV serostatus that was available as immune exposure information.

While unrecorded immune exposures were likely, the donors were nominally healthy when sampled. The V gene is TRBV7-9, the J gene TRBJ1-5; D uncertain. The sample taken for sequencing was PBMCs. This TCR was sampled from a man aged 45-60 years in good health and CMV-seronegative. The CDR3 loop is CASSRVGNQPQHF. The CDR3 coding sequence is TGTGCCAGCAGCCGAGTCGGCAATCAGCCCCAGCATTTT.